This passage covers 25 T cell receptor beta chains from one sample sequenced in a study of STAT5B mutations in CD4+ large granular lymphocyte leukemia. Sequencing used immunoSEQ multiplex PCR; TCRdb keeps in-frame clones, though not all of them. The table has about 28,000 clones, more than 65% seen once. Sequenced sample: CD4+ T cells from blood buffy coats. The receptors here all came from a human donor in good health.

The chain combines TRBV28 with TRBJ2-7; weak D call: TRBD2 (6 bases). Germline V CDR1 and CDR2: MDHEN, SYDVKM. There are 14 residues in the CDR3. V gave up 0 bases and J gave up 3 bases, with 9 bases separating them. In nucleotides, the CDR3 is TGTGCCAGCAGTTTATGCGTGCGGGGCTACGAGCAGTACGTC. This sequence encodes CASSLCVRGYEQYV.

The chain uses TRBV6-1 and TRBJ2-3; D may be TRBD1 (5 bases). Germline V CDR1 and CDR2: MNHNS, SASEGT. This CDR3 has 15 amino acids. The V end was cut by 4 bases, the J end by 2 bases, with 13 bases between. The CDR3 is CASSVTAQDTDTQYF. In DNA, the CDR3 is TGTGCCAGCAGTGTGACAGCTCAGGACACAGATACGCAGTATTTT.

This chain links TRBV28 with TRBJ1-5; unclear D gene. V lost 2 bases to trimming and J lost 3 bases, with 11 bases between them. Germline CDR1 MDHEN, CDR2 SYDVKM. CDR3 size: 15 residues. In nucleotides, the CDR3 is TGTGCCAGCAGTTTAGGGCTGAGGGACAATCAGCCCCAGCATTTT. Amino acid sequence: CASSLGLRDNQPQHF.

The gene calls are TRBV19 and TRBJ1-6, with D unclear. The CDR3 is 14 residues long. V shed 3 bases and J shed 10 bases, with 13 bases lying between them. Looked up from germline, CDR1 is LNHDA and CDR2 is SQIVND (reference sequence). The DNA of the CDR3 is TGTGCCAGTAGTATGAGCAGGTCACAATCACCCCTCCACTTT. This codes for CASSMSRSQSPLHF.

CDR3 DNA: TGTGCCAGCAGCTTAGATAGGGCAGCTAACTATGGCTACACCTTC. Translating gives CASSLDRAANYGYTF. The chain combines TRBV7-2 with TRBJ1-2; unclear D gene. Per germline, CDR1 SGHTA and CDR2 FQGNSA. V shed 1 base and J shed 0 bases, with 9 bases lying between them. The CDR3 totals 15 residues.

The chain employs TRBV6-6 and TRBJ1-1; D is ambiguous. This CDR3 has 14 amino acids. V lost 3 bases and J lost 3, with 11 bases in between. The germline gives CDR1 MNHNY, CDR2 SVGAGI (reference sequence). The DNA of the CDR3 is TGTGCCAGCAGTTATGCGGCGGCGGACACTGAAGCTTTCTTT. As protein: CASSYAAADTEAFF.

V is TRBV18 and J is TRBJ1-1; D remains unclear. Trimming pared 0 bases from V and 2 bases from J, leaving 10 bases between. The length of the CDR3 is 15 residues. CDR1 and CDR2 (germline): KGHSH, LQKENI. This chain's CDR3 is CASSPPGGFNTEAFF. CDR3 bases: TGTGCCAGCTCACCACCCGGAGGATTCAACACTGAAGCTTTCTTT.

The J gene is TRBJ2-1, the V gene TRBV10-3, with 13 bases aligning to TRBD2. V was pared by 8 bases and J by 8 bases, with 15 bases of the junction left unmatched. Germline loops: CDR1 ENHRY, CDR2 SYGVKD. There are 17 residues in the CDR3. DNA for the CDR3: TGTGCCATCGCACTAGCGGGGGGGCTCAGTCGCCTCGATGAGCAGTTCTTC. Amino acids: CAIALAGGLSRLDEQFF.

This sequence joins TRBV2 and TRBJ2-3, with D perhaps matching TRBD1 (5 bases). V dropped 6 bases and J dropped 2 bases, with 15 bases sitting between them. Germline CDR1 and CDR2: SNHLY and FYNNEI. This CDR3 contains 15 residues. The CDR3 sequence: CASSRGDSFTDTQYF. The CDR3 coding sequence is TGTGCCAGCAGCCGTGGAGACAGTTTCACAGATACGCAGTATTTT.

CDR3: CASSNPGRGDTQYF. The CDR3 DNA reads TGTGCCAGCAGTAACCCCGGGCGCGGAGATACGCAGTATTTT. The V and J genes are TRBV7-6 and TRBJ2-3; the D is unclear. The V end was cut by 6 bases, the J end by 5 bases, with 15 bases between. The germline gives CDR1 SGHVS, CDR2 FNYEAQ. CDR3 length: 14 residues.

This sequence joins TRBV27 and TRBJ1-1; 8 nucleotides match TRBD1. CDR3 length: 16 amino acids. In germline, CDR1 is MNHEY, CDR2 SMNVEV (reference sequence). The V gene end was trimmed by 2 bases and the J gene end by 0 bases; junction bases not matched to a gene: 5. As DNA, the CDR3 is TGTGCCAGCAGTTTAGGGACAGGTCTCATGAACACTGAAGCTTTCTTT. Translation: CASSLGTGLMNTEAFF.

The V gene is TRBV5-1, the J gene TRBJ2-7, with 15 bases fitting TRBD2. The germline V gene has CDR1 SGHRS and CDR2 YFSETQ. V lost 3 bases and J lost 6; bases outside the gene matches: 7. This CDR3 has 16 amino acids. CDR3 DNA sequence: TGCGCCAGCAGCTCTCCGGGACTAGCGGGGGGCGGCGAGCAGTACTTC. The encoded protein is CASSSPGLAGGGEQYF.

On this clone itself: Other DNA sequences within the sample encode an identical CDR3. This chain uses TRBV5-1 with TRBJ1-1; no definite D call. Germline V lookup: CDR1 SGHRS, CDR2 YFSETQ. The CDR3 contains 13 residues. Trimming stripped 0 bases from V and 6 bases from J, with 9 bases between. The CDR3 coding sequence is TGCGCCAGCAGCTTGGCCGGCAGATCTGAAGCTTTCTTT. Its translation is CASSLAGRSEAFF.

CDR3 residues: CASIMAGQGNTGELFF. The CDR3 DNA sequence: TGTGCCAGCATAATGGCCGGACAGGGAAACACCGGGGAGCTGTTTTTT. V usage is TRBV28 and J usage is TRBJ2-2, with 8 positions matching TRBD1. Looked up from germline, CDR1 is MDHEN and CDR2 is SYDVKM. This CDR3 comprises 16 residues. The V gene end was trimmed by 7 bases and the J gene end by 2 bases; junction bases not matched to a gene: 9.

V usage is TRBV4-1 and J usage is TRBJ2-7; D is possibly TRBD2 (6 bases). The CDR3 contains 15 residues. CDR1 and CDR2 from the germline V gene are MGHRA and YSYEKL. Trimming removed 2 bases at V and 0 bases at J, with 11 bases between. The CDR3 DNA follows: TGCGCCAGCAGCCAACTAGCGTTGAGCTCCTACGAGCAGTACGTC. This codes for CASSQLALSSYEQYV.

This clone has a handful of counts. In nucleotides, the CDR3 is TGCGCCAGCAGCCAAGGGTTCGGGGAGCAGTTCTTC. It specifies CASSQGFGEQFF. The chain joins TRBV4-1 to TRBJ2-1; no clear D gene. Germline-derived CDR1 and CDR2 are MGHRA and YSYEKL. The CDR3 consists of 12 residues. Trimming removed 1 base from V and 10 bases from J, with 8 bases in between.

The chain uses TRBV5-1 and TRBJ1-2; D may be TRBD1 (5 bases). Germline V CDR1 and CDR2: SGHRS, YFSETQ. CDR3 size: 14 residues. V shed 4 bases and J shed 6 bases, with 16 bases lying between them. The CDR3 DNA is TGCGCCAGCAGCCCCAACGGGGAGGGGAATGGCTACACCTTC. Translated: CASSPNGEGNGYTF. The entire variable domain, with the rest obtained from reference TRBV5-1 and TRBJ1-2, is as follows: KAGVTQTPRYLIKTRGQQVTLSCSPISGHRSVSWYQQTPGQGLQFLFEYFSETQRNKGNFPGRFSGRQFSNSRSEMNVSTLELGDSALYLCASSPNGEGNGYTFGSGTRLTVV.

The rearrangement uses TRBV5-1 and TRBJ1-1, with D tentatively TRBD1 (6 bases). This CDR3 region has 13 residues. Trimming removed 6 bases at V and 5 bases at J, with 14 bases between. Germline CDR1 reads SGHRS; CDR2 reads YFSETQ. Here the CDR3 DNA reads TGCGCCAGCAATCAGGGGCGGGGGACTGAAGCTTTCTTT. It is translated as CASNQGRGTEAFF.

The rearrangement links TRBV18 to TRBJ1-1; no firm D call. Trimming stripped 3 bases from V and 2 bases from J, with 7 bases between. This CDR3 has 13 amino acids. Germline V lookup: CDR1 KGHSH, CDR2 LQKENI. The CDR3 reads CASSPDPNTEAFF. The CDR3 region has the DNA TGTGCCAGCTCACCGGACCCAAACACTGAAGCTTTCTTT.

V is TRBV5-1 and J is TRBJ1-2; perhaps TRBD1 as D (6 bases). Trimming stripped 4 bases from V and 4 bases from J, with 14 bases between. The CDR3 extends over 14 amino acids. Germline CDR1 is SGHRS and CDR2 is YFSETQ. CDR3 residues: CASSTDARGYGYTF. DNA of the CDR3: TGCGCCAGCAGCACGGACGCCAGGGGCTATGGCTACACCTTC.

The chain employs TRBV19 and TRBJ2-3; no definite D call. V shed 1 base and J shed 1 base, with 9 bases lying between them. This CDR3 is 15 amino acids long. Per germline, CDR1 LNHDA and CDR2 SQIVND (reference sequence). The CDR3 region is CASSIVGRGTDTQYF. The CDR3 DNA follows: TGTGCCAGTAGTATAGTCGGGCGTGGCACAGATACGCAGTATTTT.

The chain has TRBV7-9 and TRBJ1-4; TRBD1 matches 7 bases. The ends lost 4 bases at V and 5 bases at J; junction bases unmatched: 4. The CDR3 length is 14 residues. Germline CDR1 reads SEHNR; CDR2 reads FQNEAQ (reference sequence). CDR3 sequence reads: CASSSGTENEKLFF. In DNA, the CDR3 is TGTGCCAGCAGCTCCGGGACAGAGAATGAAAAACTGTTTTTT.

CDR3 coding DNA: TGTGCCAGCTCACCAAGAGGCCTTTCGAGACAGTCCATGAACACTGAAGCTTTCTTT. It codes for CASSPRGLSRQSMNTEAFF. This chain connects TRBV18 to TRBJ1-1, with a tentative D call TRBD1 (5 bases). The V and J ends lost 2 bases and 0 bases respectively, with 22 bases between them. CDR1 is KGHSH, CDR2 LQKENI, per germline. This CDR3 comprises 19 residues.

The chain joins TRBV6-5 to TRBJ1-2; tentatively, D is TRBD1 (5 bases). From germline, CDR1 is MNHEY and CDR2 SVGAGI. V dropped 7 bases and J dropped 6 bases, with 21 bases sitting between them. The CDR3 totals 15 residues. CDR3 region: CASNRAGGSGNGYTF. The DNA of the CDR3 is TGTGCCAGCAATAGGGCGGGGGGTTCAGGAAATGGCTACACCTTC.

The gene calls are TRBV19 and TRBJ2-3; 12 bases are a match to TRBD2. The CDR3 is 15 residues long. From germline, CDR1 is LNHDA and CDR2 SQIVND (reference sequence). V was clipped by 2 bases and J by 5 bases; unmatched bases: 2. In DNA, the CDR3 is TGTGCCAGTAGTATACTAGCGGGGGGGATAGATACGCAGTATTTT. The encoded protein is CASSILAGGIDTQYF.